The TCR beta chain described here comes from a study of T-cell memory formation after mild COVID-19. In TCRdb, the 5' RACE reads were re-called with MiXCR into one record per CDR3 protein. This table holds 470,000 or so distinct CDR3 sequences, approximately 18% found once. Germline loops: CDR1 MNHNY, CDR2 SVGAGI (reference sequence). The length of the CDR3 is 11 residues. Trimming removed 6 bases from V and 10 bases from J, with 10 bases in between. This clonotype was seen repeatedly, ten times or more. The receptor was isolated from an adult woman who had mild COVID-19 (a few samples of this study predate the infection). Cell type and time point are not known. The sample was PBMCs or a T cell subset sorted from them (not recorded which). The gene calls are TRBV6-6 and TRBJ2-1, with TRBD2 as a possible D gene (5 bases). DNA for the CDR3: TGTGCCAGCAGCCTCACTAGAGAGCAGTTCTTC. It specifies CASSLTREQFF.